The 2 T cell receptor beta chains given below trace back to one sample, sequenced in a study of neoadjuvant anti-PD-1 for oral cavity cancer. Time point denoted: after neoadjuvant nivolumab, at surgical resection. Libraries were prepared by immunoSEQ multiplex PCR; TCRdb keeps only in-frame clonotypes and omits some of them. Of 7,500 to 10,000 clones listed, roughly 64% are singletons. Sample: PBMCs, taken after nivolumab (anti-PD-1) treatment. The receptors here all came from a person between 40 and 85 years old with oral cavity squamous cell carcinoma.

The V and J genes are TRBV5-4 and TRBJ2-1, with 10 bases lining up with TRBD1. Trimming removed 0 bases from V and 3 bases from J; junction bases left unmatched: 3. Germline assignment: CDR1 SGHNT and CDR2 YYREEE (reference sequence). The CDR3 covers 16 residues. The CDR3 sequence: CASSLEGTGVYNEQFF. The CDR3 DNA is TGTGCCAGCAGCTTGGAGGGGACAGGGGTCTACAATGAGCAGTTCTTC.

The chain recombines TRBV7-6 with TRBJ1-4; perhaps TRBD1 as D (5 bases). Germline loops: CDR1 SGHVS, CDR2 FNYEAQ. The V end was cut by 1 base, the J end by 1 base, with 10 bases between. The CDR3 has 16 amino acids. CDR3 in amino acids: CASSLEIQGTNEKLFF. Here the CDR3 DNA reads TGTGCCAGCAGCTTAGAAATTCAGGGAACTAATGAAAAACTGTTTTTT.